A selection of T cell receptor beta chains follows, all from one sample in a study of human T cells and chemical hapten exposure. MiXCR, run by TCRdb on the RACE reads, gives a single entry per CDR3 protein. The data show tens of thousands of distinct CDR3 sequences, about 10% seen once. The sample consisted of whole blood, taken in connection with sensitization to the hapten diphenylcyclopropenone (DPC). The receptors derive from a man aged 35-49 years with alopecia areata. Some clones in this sample may be carry-over from other donors' samples. Both conserved end residues are part of each CDR3. D genes are given only for firm matches. The size field is filled for only some rows; it gives once, few, many or a size class.

abundance	d_gene	v_gene	j_gene	CDR3nt	CDR3aa
NA	TRBD1	TRBV6-1	TRBJ2-2	TGTGCCAGCAGTTCTCACCAGGACAGGAGGTTTGCCGGGGAGCTGTTTTTT	CASSSHQDRRFAGELFF
many	NA	TRBV29-1	TRBJ1-3	TGCAGCGTTGAAGATTTTAGCACCATATATTTT	CSVEDFSTIYF
few	NA	TRBV9	TRBJ2-1	TGTGCCAGCAGCCCCACCACCGGGACCCTTTACAATGAGCAGTTCTTC	CASSPTTGTLYNEQFF
many	TRBD2	TRBV6-2/TRBV6-3	TRBJ2-2	TGTGCCAGCAGTTACAGTAGCGGGAACGCCGGGGAGCTGTTTTTT	CASSYSSGNAGELFF
NA	TRBD2	TRBV20-1	TRBJ2-7	TGCAGTGCTGGGGGACTAGCGGGAAAATGGGAGCAGTACTTC	CSAGGLAGKWEQYF
few	TRBD1	TRBV27	TRBJ1-5	TGTGCCAGCAGTTTCGGGACAGGGCACGGGCAGCCCCAGCATTTT	CASSFGTGHGQPQHF
NA	NA	TRBV24-1	TRBJ2-3	TGTGCCACCAGTGATGCTGGGACTTCAGATACGCAGTATTTT	CATSDAGTSDTQYF
NA	NA	TRBV4-3	TRBJ2-5	TGCGCCAGCAGCCAAGATAGGGCAGCCCACGTTAAAGACCAGTACTTC	CASSQDRAAHVKDQYF
NA	NA	TRBV19	TRBJ1-4	TGTGCCAGTAGTATAAGCGAGGGGGGCCGCAGGGAAAAACTGTTTTTT	CASSISEGGRREKLFF
few	NA	TRBV29-1	TRBJ1-5	TGCAGCGTTGAAGCGGCAGGACCTAATCAGCCCCAGCATTTT	CSVEAAGPNQPQHF
NA	NA	TRBV9	TRBJ1-5	TGTGCCAGCAGCGTATCTCCGTTAAATCAGCCCCAGCATTTT	CASSVSPLNQPQHF
many	TRBD2	TRBV20-1	TRBJ2-1	TGCAGTGCTGCCGGGACTATTAATGAGCAGTTCTTC	CSAAGTINEQFF
NA	TRBD2	TRBV12-3/TRBV12-4	TRBJ2-1	TGTGCCAGCGCGGGACTAGCGGGAATACTTTACAATGAGCAGTTCTTC	CASAGLAGILYNEQFF
NA	NA	TRBV20-1	TRBJ2-3	TGCAGTGCTAGAGATCCGGGAGCAGATACGCAGTATTTT	CSARDPGADTQYF
NA	NA	TRBV29-1	TRBJ2-7	TGCAGCGTTGCTACAGGGCAATTCTACGAGCAGTACTTC	CSVATGQFYEQYF
many	NA	TRBV6-6	TRBJ1-6	TGTGCCAGCAGTTTTGGGGACTCCTCCGCCTGGGGTTCACCCCTCCACTTT	CASSFGDSSAWGSPLHF
many	NA	TRBV7-2	TRBJ1-1	TGTGCCAGCAGCTTAGTTTGGGGGACTGAAGCTTTCTTT	CASSLVWGTEAFF
few	NA	TRBV7-2	TRBJ2-3	TGTGCCAGCAGCTTAGGCAAAACAGATACGCAGTATTTT	CASSLGKTDTQYF
NA	TRBD1	TRBV18	TRBJ1-2	TGTGCCAGCTCACCAACGGGGGACAGCCACACGTCGGGCTACACCTTC	CASSPTGDSHTSGYTF
many	NA	TRBV6-6	TRBJ1-2	TGTGCCAGCAGTTCACGGGCGGTTATGAGTGGCTACACCTTC	CASSSRAVMSGYTF